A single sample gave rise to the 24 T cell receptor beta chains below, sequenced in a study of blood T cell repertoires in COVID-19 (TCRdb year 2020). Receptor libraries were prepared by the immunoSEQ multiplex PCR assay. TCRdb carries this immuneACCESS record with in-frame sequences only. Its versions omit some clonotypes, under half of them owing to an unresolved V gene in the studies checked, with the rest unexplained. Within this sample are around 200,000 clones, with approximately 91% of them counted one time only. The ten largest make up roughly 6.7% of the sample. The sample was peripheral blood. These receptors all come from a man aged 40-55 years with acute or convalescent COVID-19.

The CDR3 bases are TGTGCCAGCAGTCCCCGACAGGGGGCGAGAGAAAAACTGTTTTTT. Amino acid sequence: CASSPRQGAREKLFF. This chain uses TRBV27 with TRBJ1-4; 10 positions agree with TRBD1. This CDR3 spans 15 amino acids. Germline CDR1 and CDR2: MNHEY and SMNVEV (reference sequence). V was pared by 5 bases and J by 8 bases, with 8 bases of the junction left unmatched.

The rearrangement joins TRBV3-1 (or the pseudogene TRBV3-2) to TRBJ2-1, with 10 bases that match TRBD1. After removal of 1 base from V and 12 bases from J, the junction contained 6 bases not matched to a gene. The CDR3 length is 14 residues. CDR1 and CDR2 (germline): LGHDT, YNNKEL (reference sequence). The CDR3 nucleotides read TGTGCCAGCAGCCAAGGGGGTAGGGACAGGGGGCAGTTCTTC. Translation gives CASSQGGRDRGQFF.

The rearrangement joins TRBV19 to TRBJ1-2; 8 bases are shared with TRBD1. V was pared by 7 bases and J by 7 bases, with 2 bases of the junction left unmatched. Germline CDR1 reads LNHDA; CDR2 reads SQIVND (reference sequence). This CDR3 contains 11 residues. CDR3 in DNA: TGTGCCAGTACTGACAGGGGTGGCTACACCTTC. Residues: CASTDRGGYTF.

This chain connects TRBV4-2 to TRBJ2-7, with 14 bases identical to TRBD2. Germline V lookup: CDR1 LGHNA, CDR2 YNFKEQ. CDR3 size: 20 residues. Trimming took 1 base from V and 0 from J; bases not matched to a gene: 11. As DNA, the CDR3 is TGTGCCAGCAGCCAAGTTCGTGGCGGACTAGCGGGGGGTAGCTCCTACGAGCAGTACTTC. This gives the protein CASSQVRGGLAGGSSYEQYF.

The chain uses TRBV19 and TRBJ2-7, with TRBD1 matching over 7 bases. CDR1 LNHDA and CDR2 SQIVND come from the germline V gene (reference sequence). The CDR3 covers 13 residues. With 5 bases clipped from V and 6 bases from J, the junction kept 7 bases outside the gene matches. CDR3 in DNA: TGTGCCAGTAGTTACTTAGGGGGCGGCGAGCAGTACTTC. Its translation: CASSYLGGGEQYF.

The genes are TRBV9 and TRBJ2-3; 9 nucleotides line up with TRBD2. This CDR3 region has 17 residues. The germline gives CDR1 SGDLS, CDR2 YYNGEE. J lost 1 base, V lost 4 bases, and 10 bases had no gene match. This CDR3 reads CASSPLLRLAGTDTQYF. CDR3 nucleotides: TGTGCCAGCAGCCCTCTCCTTAGACTAGCGGGCACAGATACGCAGTATTTT.

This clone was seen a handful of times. CDR3 residues: CASSIPGGGYTF. Here the CDR3 DNA reads TGTGCCAGCAGTATCCCCGGGGGTGGCTACACCTTC. This chain joins TRBV27 and TRBJ1-2, with D possibly being TRBD1 (5 bases). The CDR3 totals 12 residues. Looked up from germline, CDR1 is MNHEY and CDR2 is SMNVEV (reference sequence). Deletions cut 5 bases from V and 7 bases from J, with 11 bases between.

In DNA, the CDR3 is TGTGCCAGCAGCGTAGGTGACGGGGCTGAAGCTTTCTTT. It is translated as CASSVGDGAEAFF. The chain recombines TRBV9 with TRBJ1-1; D unclear. Germline V lookup: CDR1 SGDLS, CDR2 YYNGEE. The CDR3 sequence is 13 residues long. V gave up 0 bases and J gave up 6 bases, with 9 bases separating them.

CDR3 residues: CASSAGDRGYGYTF. The CDR3, as DNA: TGCGCCAGCAGTGCCGGGGACAGGGGCTATGGCTACACCTTC. The chain links TRBV10-1 to TRBJ1-2; TRBD1 aligns across 10 bases. Germline CDR1 WNHNN, CDR2 SYGVQD (reference sequence). The CDR3 extends over 14 amino acids. V lost 4 bases to trimming and J lost 4 bases; unmatched junction nucleotides: 3.

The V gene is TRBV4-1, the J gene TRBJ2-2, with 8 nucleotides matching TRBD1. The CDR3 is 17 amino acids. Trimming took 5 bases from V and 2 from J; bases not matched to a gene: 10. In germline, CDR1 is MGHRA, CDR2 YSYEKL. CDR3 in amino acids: CASSYSGGAPNTGELFF. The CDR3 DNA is TGCGCCAGCAGCTACTCAGGGGGCGCACCCAACACCGGGGAGCTGTTTTTT.

The CDR3 nucleotides read TGTGCCAGCAGTACGAGGCGGGGGGGCCGTACAGATACGCAGTATTTT. It yields the protein CASSTRRGGRTDTQYF. This sequence joins TRBV7-2 and TRBJ2-3; TRBD2 agrees at 9 bases. This CDR3 has 16 amino acids. Looked up from germline, CDR1 is SGHTA and CDR2 is FQGNSA. Trimming at V came to 6 bases and at J to 3 bases, leaving 10 bases not matched to a gene.

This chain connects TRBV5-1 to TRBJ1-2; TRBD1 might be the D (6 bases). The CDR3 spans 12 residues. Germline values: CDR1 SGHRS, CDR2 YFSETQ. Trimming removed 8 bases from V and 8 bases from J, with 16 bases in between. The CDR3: CASRAGEGGYTF. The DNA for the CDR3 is TGCGCCAGTCGAGCAGGGGAGGGCGGCTACACCTTC.

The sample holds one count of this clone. The CDR3 is CASSWGQNTGELFF. The CDR3 nucleotides are TGTGCCAGCAGCTGGGGACAGAACACCGGGGAGCTGTTTTTT. V and J are TRBV7-2 and TRBJ2-2; D might be TRBD1 (6 bases). CDR1 is SGHTA, CDR2 FQGNSA, per germline. Between the trimmed V and J ends, which lost 4 bases and 1 base, there was a span of 7 bases. The CDR3 spans 14 residues.

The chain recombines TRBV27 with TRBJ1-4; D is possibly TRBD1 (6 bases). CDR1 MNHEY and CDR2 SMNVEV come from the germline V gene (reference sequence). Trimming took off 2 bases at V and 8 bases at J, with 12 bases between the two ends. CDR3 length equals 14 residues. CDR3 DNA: TGTGCCAGCAGTTTAATGGGACAAAACGAAAAACTGTTTTTT. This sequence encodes CASSLMGQNEKLFF. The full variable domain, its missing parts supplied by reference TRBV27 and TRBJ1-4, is EAQVTQNPRYLITVTGKKLTVTCSQNMNHEYMSWYRQDPGLGLRQIYYSMNVEVTDKGDVPEGYKVSRKEKRNFPLILESPSPNQTSLYFCASSLMGQNEKLFFGSGTQLSVL.

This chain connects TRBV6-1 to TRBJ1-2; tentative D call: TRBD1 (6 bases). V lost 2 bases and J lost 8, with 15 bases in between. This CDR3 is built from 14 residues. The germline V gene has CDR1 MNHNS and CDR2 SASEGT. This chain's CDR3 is CASSERWAGEGYTF. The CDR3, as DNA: TGTGCCAGCAGTGAACGTTGGGCAGGGGAAGGCTACACCTTC.

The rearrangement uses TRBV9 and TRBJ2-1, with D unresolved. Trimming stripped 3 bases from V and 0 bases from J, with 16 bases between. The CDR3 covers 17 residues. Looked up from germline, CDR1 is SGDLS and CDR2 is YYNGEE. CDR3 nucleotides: TGTGCCAGCAGCGCCAGACCCAGGAAGAGCTCCTACAATGAGCAGTTCTTC. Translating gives CASSARPRKSSYNEQFF.

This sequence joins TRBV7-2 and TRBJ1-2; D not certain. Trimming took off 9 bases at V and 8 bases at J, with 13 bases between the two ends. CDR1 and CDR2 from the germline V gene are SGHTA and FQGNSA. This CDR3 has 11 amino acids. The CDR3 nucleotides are TGTGCCAGTTTACTTACCTACGGCTACACCTTC. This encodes CASLLTYGYTF.

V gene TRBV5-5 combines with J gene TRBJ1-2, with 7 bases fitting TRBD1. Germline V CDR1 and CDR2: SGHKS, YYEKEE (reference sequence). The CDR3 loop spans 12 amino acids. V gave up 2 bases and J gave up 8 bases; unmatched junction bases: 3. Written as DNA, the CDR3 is TGTGCCAGCAGCTTTCAGGACAGGGGCTACACCTTC. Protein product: CASSFQDRGYTF.

The CDR3 sequence: CASTGGSYEQYF. CDR3 nucleotides: TGTGCCAGCACAGGGGGCTCCTACGAGCAGTACTTC. The chain couples TRBV28 to TRBJ2-7; 7 bases are shared with TRBD1. V trimming: 7 bases; J trimming: 0 bases; junction bases outside the gene matches: 0. This CDR3 is 12 amino acids long. Germline V lookup: CDR1 MDHEN, CDR2 SYDVKM.

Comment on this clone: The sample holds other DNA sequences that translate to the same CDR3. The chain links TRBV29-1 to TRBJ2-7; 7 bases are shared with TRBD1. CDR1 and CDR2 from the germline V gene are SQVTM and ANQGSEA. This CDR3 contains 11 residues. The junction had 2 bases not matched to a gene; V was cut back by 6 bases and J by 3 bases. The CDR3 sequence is CSVGQIYEQYF. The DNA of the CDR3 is TGCAGCGTGGGACAGATCTACGAGCAGTACTTC.

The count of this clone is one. The CDR3 loop reads CASSFRREQFF. The CDR3 region has the DNA TGCGCCAGCAGCTTTCGGAGGGAGCAGTTCTTC. The chain couples TRBV5-1 to TRBJ2-1; D might be TRBD2 (5 bases). Trimming took 2 bases from V and 10 from J, leaving 7 bases between them. The CDR3 covers 11 residues. CDR1 SGHRS and CDR2 YFSETQ come from the germline V gene.

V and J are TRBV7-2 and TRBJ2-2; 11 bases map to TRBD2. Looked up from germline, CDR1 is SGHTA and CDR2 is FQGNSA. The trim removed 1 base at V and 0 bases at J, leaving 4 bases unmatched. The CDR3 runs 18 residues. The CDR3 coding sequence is TGTGCCAGCAGCTTAGAACTAGCGGGGGCCTCGAACACCGGGGAGCTGTTTTTT. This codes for CASSLELAGASNTGELFF.

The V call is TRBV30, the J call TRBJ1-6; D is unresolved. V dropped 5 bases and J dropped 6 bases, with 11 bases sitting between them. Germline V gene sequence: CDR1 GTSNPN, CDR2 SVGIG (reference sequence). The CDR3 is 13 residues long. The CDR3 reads CAWEAAVNSPLHF. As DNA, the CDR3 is TGTGCCTGGGAGGCGGCGGTTAATTCACCCCTCCACTTT. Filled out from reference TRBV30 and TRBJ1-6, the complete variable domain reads SQTIHQWPATLVQPVGSPLSLECTVEGTSNPNLYWYRQAAGRGLQLLFYSVGIGQISSEVPQNLSASRPQDRQFILSSKKLLLSDSGFYLCAWEAAVNSPLHFGNGTRLTVT.

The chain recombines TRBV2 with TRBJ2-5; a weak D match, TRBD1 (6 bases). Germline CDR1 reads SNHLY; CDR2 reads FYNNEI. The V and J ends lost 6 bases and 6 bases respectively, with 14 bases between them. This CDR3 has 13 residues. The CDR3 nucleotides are TGTGCCAGCAGGACAGGTGGTGGACAGACCCAGTACTTC. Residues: CASRTGGGQTQYF.